Described below is a single TCR beta chain sequence and its context. TCRdb's table, derived via immunoSEQ multiplex PCR, lists solely in-frame clones and lacks some. The data show under 250,000 clones, with about four fifths seen just once and approximately 1.8% held by the top ten. This specimen comes from a study of blood T cell repertoires in COVID-19. Overall study: Acute and convalescent COVID-19 samples came from the United States, Italy and Spain.

This CDR3 has 14 residues. Germline assignment: CDR1 SGDLS and CDR2 YYNGEE. The V end lost 4 bases, the J end lost 4 bases, and 14 bases lay between the germline ends. The rearrangement joins TRBV9 to TRBJ2-5; tentatively, D is TRBD1 (6 bases). The sequencing sample was made of peripheral blood. The TCR comes from a man aged 25 to 40 who had recovered from COVID-19. The CDR3 DNA reads as TGTGCCAGCAGCCCACGGACGACAGGAGAGACCCAGTACTTC. It is translated as CASSPRTTGETQYF.